The 31 T cell receptor beta chains below come from one sample, sequenced in a study of cytomegalovirus exposure and HLA in healthy donors. This PCR relied on a set of 60 Vbeta primers and 13 Jbeta primers. The assay was immunoSEQ multiplex PCR, and TCRdb's table has in-frame clones only and misses some. This sample has 150,000 to 200,000 clones, with about 80% found just once. Sequenced input: PBMCs. Receptors were obtained from a boy aged 5-17 years in good health and CMV-seronegative.

The rearrangement links TRBV5-1 to TRBJ2-5; TRBD1 is a possible D gene (7 bases). The CDR3 sequence is 19 residues long. CDR1 is SGHRS and CDR2 is YFSETQ in the germline V gene. Trimming stripped 4 bases from V and 5 bases from J, with 30 bases between. CDR3 coding DNA: TGCGCCAGCAGCCCGGTTTACTCTATGGAGGGGGCTAGTGGGGAGACCCAGTACTTC. Its translation: CASSPVYSMEGASGETQYF.

The CDR3 sequence: CATSPIPGEEDGYTF. For the CDR3, the DNA is TGTGCCACCAGCCCTATTCCCGGGGAAGAGGATGGCTACACCTTC. V is TRBV15 and J is TRBJ1-2; D remains ambiguous. The CDR3 has 15 amino acids. V was trimmed by 5 bases and J by 6 bases, leaving 19 bases between them. Per germline, CDR1 LNHNV and CDR2 YYDKDF (reference sequence). The entire variable domain, with the rest obtained from reference TRBV15 and TRBJ1-2, is as follows: DAMVIQNPRYQVTQFGKPVTLSCSQTLNHNVMYWYQQKSSQAPKLLFHYYDKDFNNEADTPDNFQSRRPNTSFCFLDIRSPGLGDTAMYLCATSPIPGEEDGYTFGSGTRLTVV.

The V call is TRBV7-2, the J call TRBJ1-2; 7 positions agree with TRBD1. The CDR3 is 14 amino acids. Germline CDR1 is SGHTA and CDR2 is FQGNSA. Trimming removed 3 bases from V and 2 bases from J; junction bases left unmatched: 3. The CDR3 DNA is TGTGCCAGCAGCTTGCGACAGGGAAACTATGGCTACACCTTC. It codes for CASSLRQGNYGYTF.

The chain combines TRBV10-1 with TRBJ1-2; TRBD1 matches 7 bases. The CDR3 loop spans 14 amino acids. Looked up from germline, CDR1 is WNHNN and CDR2 is SYGVQD (reference sequence). The V segment lost 10 bases and the J segment 8 bases; nucleotides outside the gene matches: 16. CDR3 coding DNA: TGCGCCAAGACAGGGTACCCTACCTCGGAAGGCTACACCTTC. It codes for CAKTGYPTSEGYTF.

The V and J genes are TRBV27 and TRBJ1-2; D remains unclear. The CDR3 runs to 13 residues. CDR1 and CDR2 from the germline V gene are MNHEY and SMNVEV (reference sequence). V lost 6 bases and J 4 bases, leaving 12 bases between the germline ends. CDR3 region: CASSPGVTYGYTF. The CDR3 nucleotides read TGTGCCAGCAGCCCGGGAGTTACCTATGGCTACACCTTC.

This chain links TRBV5-1 with TRBJ1-1; possibly TRBD1 for D (6 bases). Germline CDR1 and CDR2: SGHRS and YFSETQ. V lost 4 bases to trimming and J lost 4 bases, with 14 bases between them. This CDR3 spans 14 amino acids. CDR3 protein: CASSRQGPGTEAFF. The CDR3 DNA follows: TGCGCCAGCAGCAGGCAGGGGCCGGGCACTGAAGCTTTCTTT. Filled out from reference TRBV5-1 and TRBJ1-1, the complete variable domain reads KAGVTQTPRYLIKTRGQQVTLSCSPISGHRSVSWYQQTPGQGLQFLFEYFSETQRNKGNFPGRFSGRQFSNSRSEMNVSTLELGDSALYLCASSRQGPGTEAFFGQGTRLTVV.

Note on this clone: This CDR3 is also generated by other DNA sequences in the sample. V usage is TRBV1 and J usage is TRBJ2-7; the table assigns TRBD2, which was not confirmed against the DNA. TRBV1 is a known pseudogene. This CDR3 contains 19 residues. CDR3 loop: CTSSPYRIRRLMMNYEQYF. CDR3 DNA sequence: TGCACCAGCAGCCCCTATCGTATCCGCCGTCTGATGATGAACTACGAGCAGTACTTC.

The rearrangement uses TRBV18 and TRBJ2-1; tentative D call: TRBD1 (6 bases). The germline gives CDR1 KGHSH, CDR2 LQKENI. The CDR3 loop spans 17 amino acids. The V gene lost 3 bases and the J gene lost 5 bases, with 20 bases spanning the gap. CDR3: CASSPNLLQGRDNEQFF. CDR3 nucleotides: TGTGCCAGCTCACCGAACTTACTCCAGGGGCGCGACAATGAGCAGTTCTTC. Full variable domain (outside the CDR3, taken from reference TRBV18 and TRBJ2-1): NAGVMQNPRHLVRRRGQEARLRCSPMKGHSHVYWYRQLPEEGLKFMVYLQKENIIDESGMPKERFSAEFPKEGPSILRIQQVVRGDSAAYFCASSPNLLQGRDNEQFFGPGTRLTVL.

The V call is TRBV30, the J call TRBJ2-7; possible D gene TRBD2, 6 bases. This CDR3 has 15 amino acids. Germline-derived CDR1 and CDR2 are GTSNPN and SVGIG (reference sequence). V lost 4 bases and J lost 0, with 16 bases in between. The CDR3 DNA reads TGTGCCTGGAAGGGCTGGGTCGGGAGCTCCTACGAGCAGTACTTC. This gives the protein CAWKGWVGSSYEQYF.

The V gene is TRBV10-3, the J gene TRBJ1-2; D is unresolved. Germline V lookup: CDR1 ENHRY, CDR2 SYGVKD. This CDR3 contains 14 residues. V lost 3 bases and J lost 4, with 12 bases in between. The CDR3 DNA follows: TGTGCCATCAGTGAAGTCGGGAGCTCCTATGGCTACACCTTC. Protein: CAISEVGSSYGYTF.

This sequence joins TRBV6-5 and TRBJ1-3; TRBD1 matches at 7 bases. V lost 2 bases and J lost 0; bases outside the gene matches: 4. Germline V gives CDR1 MNHEY, CDR2 SVGAGI. CDR3 size: 16 residues. The CDR3 sequence: CASSYHRGYSGNTIYF. CDR3 in DNA: TGTGCCAGCAGTTACCACAGGGGCTACTCTGGAAACACCATATATTTT.

The chain has TRBV9 and TRBJ2-1; D possibly corresponds to TRBD2 (5 bases). CDR3 size: 15 residues. Germline CDR1 and CDR2: SGDLS and YYNGEE. V lost 0 bases, J lost 5 bases, and 12 bases lay in between. The CDR3 sequence is CASSVGAGLNNEQFF. The CDR3 DNA reads as TGTGCCAGCAGCGTAGGGGCAGGACTTAACAATGAGCAGTTCTTC.

J is TRBJ2-7 and V is TRBV4-1; 9 nucleotides agree with TRBD1. Looked up from germline, CDR1 is MGHRA and CDR2 is YSYEKL. The CDR3 runs 17 residues. With 5 bases clipped from V and 3 bases from J, the junction kept 14 bases outside the gene matches. CDR3 in DNA: TGCGCCAGCAGCGACAGAGTAGAGACAGGGGGAATCTACGAGCAGTACTTC. This sequence encodes CASSDRVETGGIYEQYF.

The chain uses TRBV7-9 and TRBJ1-1; TRBD1 matches at 8 bases. This CDR3 spans 15 amino acids. Trimming removed 6 bases from V and 5 bases from J; junction bases left unmatched: 11. Germline V lookup: CDR1 SEHNR, CDR2 FQNEAQ (reference sequence). This CDR3 reads CASRSQGARGTEAFF. The CDR3 DNA reads as TGTGCCAGCAGAAGTCAGGGGGCCAGAGGGACTGAAGCTTTCTTT.

V is TRBV29-1 and J is TRBJ1-1, with D possibly TRBD1 on 6 matching bases. V lost 3 bases and J 3 bases, leaving 14 bases between the germline ends. CDR3 length: 14 residues. CDR1 is SQVTM and CDR2 is ANQGSEA in the germline V gene. CDR3 nucleotide sequence: TGCAGCGTTGAGTTTAGAGGGGGGGACACTGAAGCTTTCTTT. This translates into CSVEFRGGDTEAFF. Full variable domain (remainder filled in from reference TRBV29-1 and TRBJ1-1): SAVISQKPSRDICQRGTSLTIQCQVDSQVTMMFWYRQQPGQSLTLIATANQGSEATYESGFVIDKFPISRPNLTFSTLTVSNMSPEDSSIYLCSVEFRGGDTEAFFGQGTRLTVV.

V usage is TRBV18 and J usage is TRBJ1-1, with D uncertain. Between the trimmed V and J ends, which lost 4 bases and 0 bases, there was a span of 12 bases. There are 15 residues in the CDR3. CDR1 and CDR2 from the germline V gene are KGHSH and LQKENI. CDR3: CASSLNWALNTEAFF. CDR3 sequence (DNA): TGTGCCAGCTCACTCAACTGGGCGCTGAACACTGAAGCTTTCTTT.

A note on this clone: The junction does not match germline at one end; this may be a read error. V usage is TRBV18 and J usage is TRBJ1-4, with 7 bases fitting TRBD1. In germline, CDR1 is KGHSH, CDR2 LQKENI. This CDR3 region has 12 residues. CDR3 loop: CASSKDGTASLF. The CDR3 coding sequence is TGTGCCAGCTCAAAAGATGGGACAGCTTCCCTCTTT.

The rearrangement links TRBV13 to TRBJ2-3, with 7 bases matching TRBD2. After removal of 5 bases from V and 0 bases from J, the junction contained 5 bases not matched to a gene. Germline V gene data show CDR1 as PRHDT and CDR2 as FYEKMQ (reference sequence). CDR3 size: 15 residues. For the CDR3, the DNA is TGTGCCAGCAGCAAGTCGGGGGGAAGCACAGATACGCAGTATTTT. It codes for CASSKSGGSTDTQYF. The complete variable domain, with remaining parts taken from reference TRBV13 and TRBJ2-3, reads AAGVIQSPRHLIKEKRETATLKCYPIPRHDTVYWYQQGPGQDPQFLISFYEKMQSDKGSIPDRFSAQQFSDYHSELNMSSLELGDSALYFCASSKSGGSTDTQYFGPGTRLTVL.

A few counts support this clone. The V and J genes are TRBV6-5 and TRBJ1-2; D is perhaps TRBD1 (5 bases). Germline V gene lookup returns CDR1 MNHEY and CDR2 SVGAGI. The V end was cut by 5 bases, the J end by 8 bases, with 12 bases between. The CDR3 totals 12 residues. CDR3 bases: TGTGCCAGCAGTGAATTAAGGGGAGGCTACACCTTC. It encodes CASSELRGGYTF.

V gene TRBV4-2 combines with J gene TRBJ1-5, with a weak D call TRBD1 (5 bases). The V end lost 2 bases, the J end lost 0 bases, and 5 bases lay between the germline ends. The length of the CDR3 is 14 residues. CDR1 and CDR2 (germline): LGHNA, YNFKEQ. CDR3 in DNA: TGTGCCAGCAGCCAAAGGGGTAGCAATCAGCCCCAGCATTTT. Translation: CASSQRGSNQPQHF.

On this clone: At one end the junction does not follow the germline gene, possibly because of a read error. Other DNA sequences from this sample encode an identical CDR3 as well. The rearrangement joins TRBV6-5 to TRBJ1-5, with 7 nucleotides matching TRBD1. This CDR3 region has 13 residues. Germline loops: CDR1 MNHEY, CDR2 SVGAGI. CDR3 residues: CASTPGGGQPQHF. CDR3 DNA: TGCGCCAGCACCCCAGGGGGAGGTCAGCCCCAGCATTTT.

The J gene is TRBJ2-5, the V gene TRBV4-3, with 7 bases aligning to TRBD1. Germline V lookup: CDR1 LGHNA, CDR2 YSLEER. The CDR3 spans 15 residues. The trim removed 0 bases at V and 4 bases at J, leaving 5 bases unmatched. The CDR3 DNA follows: TGCGCCAGCAGCCAAGATAAAAGACAGGGAGAGACCCAGTACTTC. Protein sequence: CASSQDKRQGETQYF.

The sample holds a few counts of this clone. The CDR3 spells CASSERETGNTIYF. CDR3 DNA sequence: TGTGCCAGCAGTGAAAGGGAGACGGGAAACACCATATATTTT. V is TRBV6-1 and J is TRBJ1-3; D gene uncertain. Germline V CDR1 and CDR2: MNHNS, SASEGT. Trimming stripped 2 bases from V and 4 bases from J, with 9 bases between. The length of the CDR3 is 14 residues.

This chain joins TRBV6-1 and TRBJ2-7, with 9 nucleotides matching TRBD2. The V gene's germline CDR1 is MNHNS and CDR2 SASEGT. V shed 2 bases and J 0 bases; nucleotides not matched to a gene: 2. CDR3 length equals 15 residues. The CDR3 here is CASSEISGSSYEQYF. Here the CDR3 DNA reads TGTGCCAGCAGTGAAATTAGCGGGAGCTCCTACGAGCAGTACTTC.

The chain combines TRBV29-1 with TRBJ1-5, with D possibly TRBD1 on 6 matching bases. Looked up from germline, CDR1 is SQVTM and CDR2 is ANQGSEA. The CDR3 consists of 13 residues. V lost 6 bases and J 3 bases, leaving 12 bases between the germline ends. CDR3: CSVRQDINQPQHF. CDR3 DNA sequence: TGCAGCGTCAGACAGGATATCAATCAGCCCCAGCATTTT. Variable domain in full (rest from reference TRBV29-1 and TRBJ1-5): SAVISQKPSRDICQRGTSLTIQCQVDSQVTMMFWYRQQPGQSLTLIATANQGSEATYESGFVIDKFPISRPNLTFSTLTVSNMSPEDSSIYLCSVRQDINQPQHFGDGTRLSIL.

The chain is built from TRBV10-1 and TRBJ2-7; the D gene is possibly TRBD1 (5 bases). The germline V gene encodes CDR1 WNHNN and CDR2 SYGVQD (reference sequence). The CDR3 is 16 amino acids. The V end lost 4 bases, the J end lost 2 bases, and 18 bases lay between the germline ends. This CDR3 is CASSVNRQTDTYEQYF. The DNA of the CDR3 is TGCGCCAGCAGTGTAAATCGTCAGACGGACACCTACGAGCAGTACTTC.

This clone was detected only once. The gene calls are TRBV19 and TRBJ2-5; a weak D match, TRBD1 (5 bases). The germline CDR1 and CDR2 sequences are LNHDA and SQIVND (reference sequence). The CDR3 is made up of 14 amino acids. The germline V and J ends were trimmed by 0 bases and 9 bases, with 14 bases remaining between them. CDR3 bases: TGTGCCAGTAGTATAGATCTTGGGGCCGGGCCCCAGTACTTC. Its protein is CASSIDLGAGPQYF.

This clone was detected once. The chain is built from TRBV19 and TRBJ1-1; 9 bases agree with TRBD1. The CDR3 runs 15 residues. J was trimmed by 3 bases and V by 3 bases; bases with no gene match: 5. Germline assignment: CDR1 LNHDA and CDR2 SQIVND (reference sequence). Here the CDR3 reads CASSIYRTGDTEAFF. CDR3 bases: TGTGCCAGTAGTATCTATAGGACAGGGGACACTGAAGCTTTCTTT.

J is TRBJ2-7 and V is TRBV5-1; TRBD1 is a possible D gene (7 bases). This CDR3 has 13 amino acids. Germline CDR1 SGHRS, CDR2 YFSETQ. V lost 2 bases and J lost 13, with 19 bases in between. CDR3 loop: CASSLNSQGGDYF. The CDR3 nucleotides are TGCGCCAGCAGCTTAAATAGCCAGGGGGGCGATTACTTC.

The chain carries TRBV6-5 and TRBJ2-7, with D tentatively TRBD1 (5 bases). V was trimmed by 7 bases and J by 3 bases, leaving 13 bases between them. Germline values: CDR1 MNHEY, CDR2 SVGAGI. CDR3 length: 13 residues. CDR3: CASTQTGNYEQYF. CDR3 nucleotides: TGTGCCAGCACTCAAACAGGAAACTACGAGCAGTACTTC.

This chain uses TRBV11-2 with TRBJ2-7, with TRBD1 matching over 7 bases. Germline CDR1 is SGHAT and CDR2 is FQNNGV. Losses at the gene ends were 0 bases for V and 4 bases for J; bases not matched to a gene: 9. This CDR3 comprises 16 residues. The CDR3 region has the DNA TGTGCCAGCAGCTTAGATCGCAGGGGGTTTTGGTACGAGCAGTACTTC. Translating gives CASSLDRRGFWYEQYF.